The 20 T cell receptor beta chains reported below all come from one sample, sequenced in a study of STAT5B mutations in CD4+ large granular lymphocyte leukemia. Using immunoSEQ multiplex PCR, the repertoire was profiled, and TCRdb retains in-frame clones only, with some absent. This repertoire shows 32,000 or so clones, 65% to 85% found once; its top ten account for approximately 6.2%. Sequencing input: CD4+ T cells from blood buffy coats. These receptors all stem from a human donor in good health.

The chain employs TRBV6-5 and TRBJ2-5, with D perhaps TRBD2 (7 bases). Germline CDR1 MNHEY, CDR2 SVGAGI. The germline V and J ends were trimmed by 4 bases and 7 bases, with 13 bases remaining between them. This CDR3 spans 13 amino acids. Here the CDR3 DNA reads TGTGCCAGCAGTTTTCGGGGGGCAGGGACCCAGTACTTC. Translating gives CASSFRGAGTQYF.

This clone was seen a single time. This rearrangement joins TRBV19 to TRBJ2-7, with D unresolved. Germline V lookup: CDR1 LNHDA, CDR2 SQIVND (reference sequence). The length of the CDR3 is 13 residues. V lost 1 base, J lost 4 bases, and 8 bases lay in between. In DNA, the CDR3 is TGTGCCAGTAGTATAGGTGAAGGGTACGAGCAGTACGTC. It specifies CASSIGEGYEQYV.

The CDR3 region is CASSEGTGTPGQPQHF. In DNA, the CDR3 is TGTGCCAGCTCAGAGGGGACAGGCACGCCCGGTCAGCCCCAGCATTTT. The rearrangement links TRBV18 to TRBJ1-5; 8 positions agree with TRBD1. Germline CDR1 and CDR2: KGHSH and LQKENI. J gave up 6 bases and V 5 bases, and 12 bases lay outside the gene matches. The CDR3 totals 16 residues. Based on the CDR3 plus reference TRBV18 and TRBJ1-5, the full variable domain is NAGVMQNPRHLVRRRGQEARLRCSPMKGHSHVYWYRQLPEEGLKFMVYLQKENIIDESGMPKERFSAEFPKEGPSILRIQQVVRGDSAAYFCASSEGTGTPGQPQHFGDGTRLSIL.

CDR3 protein: CASSLQETQYF. The CDR3 DNA reads as TGTGCCAGCAGTCTACAAGAGACCCAGTACTTC. The gene calls are TRBV6-6 and TRBJ2-5, with D uncertain. CDR1 MNHNY and CDR2 SVGAGI come from the germline V gene (reference sequence). The CDR3 totals 11 residues. V lost 5 bases, J lost 2 bases, and 3 bases lay in between.

This clone came up a few times. The chain couples TRBV23-1 to TRBJ2-7; a weak D match, TRBD2 (5 bases). TRBV23-1 belongs to the ORF category, with a function that is uncertain. The CDR3 loop spans 13 amino acids. Trimming took 4 bases from V and 5 from J, leaving 12 bases between them. The DNA for the CDR3 is TGCGCCAGCAGTCCCGGGGTTCCCCACGAGCAGTACGTC. Translation: CASSPGVPHEQYV.

The chain links TRBV11-1 to TRBJ2-2; weak D call: TRBD2 (7 bases). V lost 4 bases to trimming and J lost 1 base, with 13 bases between them. The germline gives CDR1 SGHAT, CDR2 FQDESV (reference sequence). CDR3 size: 16 residues. The CDR3 nucleotides are TGTGCCAGCAGCTCCGGAGGGGGGGGGAACACCGGGGAGCTGTTTTTT. It translates to CASSSGGGGNTGELFF.

In this sample, this clone turned up a few times. The V call is TRBV5-6, the J call TRBJ2-5, with D tentatively TRBD2 (6 bases). This CDR3 has 16 amino acids. V lost 0 bases and J 3 bases, leaving 15 bases between the germline ends. Germline V CDR1 and CDR2: SGHDT, YYEEEE. DNA for the CDR3: TGTGCCAGCAGCTTGGAGGTAGCGGACCCAAAAGAGACCCAGTACTTC. Amino acids: CASSLEVADPKETQYF.

This clone was seen only once. The V call is TRBV7-8, the J call TRBJ1-5, with a possible D match to TRBD1 (5 bases). Germline CDR1 SGHVS, CDR2 FQNEAQ. The V gene lost 1 base and the J gene lost 5 bases, with 6 bases spanning the gap. CDR3 size: 13 residues. Written as DNA, the CDR3 is TGTGCCAGCAGCTTAGGGGGGGATCAGCCCCAGCATTTT. Translating it yields CASSLGGDQPQHF.

The chain has TRBV27 and TRBJ1-6; D might be TRBD1 (5 bases). The germline V gene has CDR1 MNHEY and CDR2 SMNVEV (reference sequence). Trimming left V 2 bases short and J 5 bases short, with 10 bases between. The CDR3 consists of 15 residues. CDR3 in amino acids: CASSLGWGDNSPLHF. DNA for the CDR3: TGTGCCAGCAGTTTAGGTTGGGGGGATAATTCACCCCTCCACTTT.

The CDR3, as DNA: TGTGCCAGTAGTATGATCCTAGTTCGGACCTACGAGCAGTACTTC. It is translated as CASSMILVRTYEQYF. This chain joins TRBV19 and TRBJ2-7, with D unclear. Trimming left V 3 bases short and J 2 bases short, with 14 bases between. The V gene's germline CDR1 is LNHDA and CDR2 SQIVND (reference sequence). The CDR3 is 15 residues long.

The chain links TRBV7-2 to TRBJ2-3; D is ambiguous. CDR1 SGHTA and CDR2 FQGNSA come from the germline V gene. V was trimmed by 5 bases and J by 0 bases, leaving 9 bases between them. There are 14 residues in the CDR3. CDR3 in DNA: TGTGCCAGCAGCCGAGGTCCTAGCACAGATACGCAGTATTTT. This encodes CASSRGPSTDTQYF.

The chain carries TRBV28 and TRBJ2-7; 9 positions match TRBD2. CDR3 length: 13 amino acids. CDR1 is MDHEN, CDR2 SYDVKM, per germline. V lost 7 bases to trimming and J lost 3 bases; unmatched junction nucleotides: 4. This CDR3 is CASTLRGGYEQYV. CDR3 in DNA: TGTGCCAGCACCCTGCGGGGGGGCTACGAGCAGTACGTC.

The rearrangement links TRBV19 to TRBJ1-1; 7 bases align to TRBD1. From germline, CDR1 is LNHDA and CDR2 SQIVND (reference sequence). The V gene end was trimmed by 6 bases and the J gene end by 2 bases; junction bases not matched to a gene: 3. This CDR3 spans 13 amino acids. CDR3 sequence reads: CASRGQLNTEAFF. Here the CDR3 DNA reads TGTGCCAGTAGGGGACAGTTAAACACTGAAGCTTTCTTT.

This chain uses TRBV6-6 with TRBJ2-1; D may correspond to TRBD1 or TRBD2 (5 bases each). Germline lookup yields CDR1 MNHNY and CDR2 SVGAGI (reference sequence). This CDR3 region has 14 residues. Trimming cost V 6 bases and J 0 bases, with 9 bases left between them. The CDR3 sequence: CASSQGASYNEQFF. The CDR3 DNA sequence: TGTGCCAGCAGCCAGGGAGCCTCCTACAATGAGCAGTTCTTC.

The sample holds a few counts of this clone. The chain employs TRBV6-5 and TRBJ1-1; D gene ambiguous. The V gene lost 6 bases and the J gene lost 3 bases, with 14 bases spanning the gap. Germline V CDR1 and CDR2: MNHEY, SVGAGI. The CDR3 totals 14 residues. CDR3 DNA sequence: TGTGCCAGCAGACAAACGGGGTTGTACACTGAAGCTTTCTTT. This gives the protein CASRQTGLYTEAFF.

The chain couples TRBV28 to TRBJ1-2, with a tentative D call TRBD1 (5 bases). The CDR3 runs 17 residues. Germline values: CDR1 MDHEN, CDR2 SYDVKM. V shed 5 bases and J shed 8 bases, with 27 bases lying between them. CDR3 loop: CASSTRLSDHGKGGYTF. CDR3 sequence (DNA): TGTGCCAGCAGTACCCGGCTCTCCGACCACGGGAAGGGGGGCTACACCTTC.

This clone came up once. V usage is TRBV7-9 and J usage is TRBJ2-5, with 13 bases that match TRBD2. The V gene's germline CDR1 is SEHNR and CDR2 FQNEAQ (reference sequence). The junction had 3 bases not matched to a gene; V was cut back by 5 bases and J by 6 bases. CDR3 length: 14 residues. CDR3 in amino acids: CASSPGLAGQTQYF. The CDR3 DNA is TGTGCCAGCAGCCCGGGACTAGCGGGACAGACCCAGTACTTC.

The gene calls are TRBV5-6 and TRBJ2-3; possibly TRBD2 for D (7 bases). Germline values: CDR1 SGHDT, CDR2 YYEEEE. The CDR3 sequence is 15 residues long. V lost 2 bases to trimming and J lost 3 bases, with 13 bases between them. CDR3 protein: CASSFLGGQTDTQYF. The CDR3 DNA sequence: TGTGCCAGCAGCTTTCTCGGGGGGCAGACAGATACGCAGTATTTT.

The chain recombines TRBV5-4 with TRBJ2-7; TRBD2 might be the D (6 bases). The V and J ends lost 1 base and 6 bases respectively, with 14 bases between them. Germline lookup yields CDR1 SGHNT and CDR2 YYREEE (reference sequence). The CDR3 is 14 amino acids. In nucleotides, the CDR3 is TGTGCCAGCAGCTTGTGGGGGGTGGTGGGCGAGCAGTACTTC. Translated, it gives CASSLWGVVGEQYF.

The chain joins TRBV5-1 to TRBJ1-3, with 7 nucleotides matching TRBD1. Germline CDR1 is SGHRS and CDR2 is YFSETQ. V lost 3 bases and J lost 3; bases outside the gene matches: 9. The CDR3 is 16 residues long. The CDR3 sequence is CASSSQTGLSGNTIYF. For the CDR3, the DNA is TGCGCCAGCAGCTCTCAGACAGGGTTAAGTGGAAACACCATATATTTT.